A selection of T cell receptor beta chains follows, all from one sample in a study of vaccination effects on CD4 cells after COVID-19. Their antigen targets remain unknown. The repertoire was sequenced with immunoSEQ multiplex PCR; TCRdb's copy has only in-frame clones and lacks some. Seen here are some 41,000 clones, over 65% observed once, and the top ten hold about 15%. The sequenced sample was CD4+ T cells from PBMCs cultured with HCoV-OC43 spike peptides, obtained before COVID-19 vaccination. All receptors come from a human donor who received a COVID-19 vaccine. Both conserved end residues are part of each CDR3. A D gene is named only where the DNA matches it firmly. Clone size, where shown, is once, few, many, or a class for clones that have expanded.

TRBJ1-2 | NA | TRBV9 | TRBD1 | CASSDTGDYGYTF | TGTGCCAGCAGTGATACAGGGGACTATGGCTACACCTTC
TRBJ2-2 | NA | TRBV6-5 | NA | CASRWTANEAGELFF | TGTGCCAGCAGGTGGACTGCCAACGAGGCCGGGGAGCTGTTTTTT
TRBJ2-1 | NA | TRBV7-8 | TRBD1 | CASSRGTGLYNEQFF | TGTGCCAGCAGCCGAGGGACAGGGTTATACAATGAGCAGTTCTTC
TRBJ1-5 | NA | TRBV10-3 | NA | CAISESILSNSNQPQHF | TGTGCCATCAGTGAGTCAATCCTTTCGAATAGCAATCAGCCCCAGCATTTT
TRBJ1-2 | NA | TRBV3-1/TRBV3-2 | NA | CASSQVPGIGYTF | TGTGCCAGCAGCCAAGTCCCCGGAATTGGCTACACCTTC
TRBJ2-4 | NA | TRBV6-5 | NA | CASSSTGIPKNIQYF | TGTGCCAGCAGTTCGACAGGAATCCCCAAAAACATTCAGTACTTC
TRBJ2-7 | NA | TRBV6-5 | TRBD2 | CASSYGLAGGYEQYF | TGTGCCAGCAGTTACGGGCTAGCGGGAGGATACGAGCAGTACTTC
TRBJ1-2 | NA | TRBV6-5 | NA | CASSYRPSYGYTF | TGTGCCAGCAGTTATCGGCCAAGCTATGGCTACACCTTC
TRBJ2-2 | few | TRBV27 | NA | CASSFAANTGELFF | TGTGCCAGCAGTTTTGCGGCTAACACCGGGGAGCTGTTTTTT
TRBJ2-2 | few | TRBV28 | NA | CASEGRAELFF | TGTGCCAGCGAAGGCCGGGCGGAGCTGTTTTTT
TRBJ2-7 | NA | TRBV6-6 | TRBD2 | CASSASGSYEQYF | TGTGCCAGCAGTGCTAGCGGGTCCTACGAGCAGTACTTC
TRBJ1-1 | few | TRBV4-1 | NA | CASSYGQMNTEAFF | TGCGCCAGCAGCTACGGACAGATGAACACTGAAGCTTTCTTT
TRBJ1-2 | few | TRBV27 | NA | CASSSSGRARGYTF | TGTGCCAGCAGTTCATCGGGACGAGCGAGGGGCTACACCTTC
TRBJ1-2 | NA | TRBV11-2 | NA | CASSPSRGLGYYGYTF | TGTGCCAGCAGCCCCTCTCGGGGGCTGGGTTACTATGGCTACACCTTC
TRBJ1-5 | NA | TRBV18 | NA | CASSPRWTNSNQPQHF | TGTGCCAGCTCACCACGGTGGACAAATAGCAATCAGCCCCAGCATTTT
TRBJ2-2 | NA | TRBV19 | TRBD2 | CASKSGGPSVGELFF | TGTGCCAGTAAGTCGGGAGGGCCCTCGGTCGGGGAGCTGTTTTTT
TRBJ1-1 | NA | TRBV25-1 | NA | CASSESVSRAGTEAFF | TGTGCCAGCAGTGAATCGGTCAGCAGGGCGGGCACTGAAGCTTTCTTT
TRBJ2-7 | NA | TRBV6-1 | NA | CASSEYRGSSYEQYF | TGTGCCAGCAGTGAATATAGGGGCAGCTCGTACGAGCAGTACTTC
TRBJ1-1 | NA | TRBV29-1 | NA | CSVDRQNTEAFF | TGCAGCGTTGACAGGCAGAACACTGAAGCTTTCTTT
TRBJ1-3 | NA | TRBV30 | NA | CAYTTTGRVYSGNTIYF | TGTGCCTATACTACCACCGGCCGGGTCTACTCTGGAAACACCATATATTTT
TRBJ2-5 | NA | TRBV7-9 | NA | CASSLDEQTQYF | TGTGCCAGCAGCTTAGATGAGCAGACCCAGTACTTC
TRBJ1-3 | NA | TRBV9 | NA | CASSVGTISGNTIYF | TGTGCCAGCAGCGTCGGGACGATATCCGGAAACACCATATATTTT
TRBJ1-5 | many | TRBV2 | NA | CASSPPGQPQHF | TGTGCCAGCAGTCCCCCGGGTCAGCCCCAGCATTTT
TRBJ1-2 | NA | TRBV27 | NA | CASSRELGYGYTF | TGTGCCAGCAGTCGGGAGTTAGGCTATGGCTACACCTTC
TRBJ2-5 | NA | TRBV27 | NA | CASSLYVQFSETQYF | TGTGCCAGCAGTTTATATGTACAATTTTCAGAGACCCAGTACTTC
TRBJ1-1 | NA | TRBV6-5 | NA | CASSYGAGLTEAFF | TGTGCCAGCAGTTACGGGGCGGGGCTCACTGAAGCTTTCTTT
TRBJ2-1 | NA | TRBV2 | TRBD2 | CASSRLADGSYNEQFF | TGTGCCAGCAGTAGGCTAGCGGATGGCTCCTACAATGAGCAGTTCTTC
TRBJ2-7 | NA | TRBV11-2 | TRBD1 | CASRQTGGSNEQYF | TGTGCCAGCAGGCAAACAGGGGGCTCTAACGAGCAGTACTTC
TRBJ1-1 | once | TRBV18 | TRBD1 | CASSPPPSGLENQGVF | TGTGCCAGCTCACCACCGCCCTCCGGGCTCGAAAACCAGGGGGTCTTT
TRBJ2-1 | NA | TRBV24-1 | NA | CATSDSWGANNEQFF | TGTGCCACCAGTGATTCGTGGGGAGCGAACAATGAGCAGTTCTTC
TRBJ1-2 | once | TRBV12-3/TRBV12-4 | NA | CASTLGVDGGYTF | TGTGCCAGCACTCTGGGGGTCGACGGTGGCTACACCTTC
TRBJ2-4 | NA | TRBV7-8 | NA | CASSRSRAKNIQYF | TGTGCCAGCAGCAGATCCAGAGCCAAAAACATTCAGTACTTC
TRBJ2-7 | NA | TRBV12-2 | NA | CARDGWGGYF | TGTGCAAGGGATGGTTGGGGCGGGTACTTC
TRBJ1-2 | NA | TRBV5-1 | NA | CASSPPDGVLGDGYTF | TGCGCCAGCAGCCCCCCGGATGGGGTATTGGGAGATGGCTACACCTTC
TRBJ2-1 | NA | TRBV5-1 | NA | CASSKDSNSYNEQFF | TGCGCCAGCAGCAAAGACAGTAACTCCTACAATGAGCAGTTCTTC